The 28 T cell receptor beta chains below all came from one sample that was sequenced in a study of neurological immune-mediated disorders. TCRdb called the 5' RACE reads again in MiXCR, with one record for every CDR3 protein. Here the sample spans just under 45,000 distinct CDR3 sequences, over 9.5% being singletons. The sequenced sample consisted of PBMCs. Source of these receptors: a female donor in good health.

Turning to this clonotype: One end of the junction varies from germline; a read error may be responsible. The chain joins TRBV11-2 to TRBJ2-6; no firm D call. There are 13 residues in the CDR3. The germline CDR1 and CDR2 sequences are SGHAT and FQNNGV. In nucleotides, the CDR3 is TGTGCCAGCAGCCGTATGGCGGCCAAAGTCCTGACTTTC. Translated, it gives CASSRMAAKVLTF.

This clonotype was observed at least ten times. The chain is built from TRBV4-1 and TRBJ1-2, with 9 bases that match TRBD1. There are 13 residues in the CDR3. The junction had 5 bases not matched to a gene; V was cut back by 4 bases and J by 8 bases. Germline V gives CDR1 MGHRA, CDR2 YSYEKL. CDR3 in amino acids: CASSLDRGRGYTF. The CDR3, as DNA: TGCGCCAGCAGCCTGGACAGGGGAAGGGGCTACACCTTC.

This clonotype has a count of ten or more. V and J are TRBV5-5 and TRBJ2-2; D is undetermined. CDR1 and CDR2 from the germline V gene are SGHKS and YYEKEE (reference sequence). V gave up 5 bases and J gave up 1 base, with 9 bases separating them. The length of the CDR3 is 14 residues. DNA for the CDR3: TGTGCCAGCAGATGGGATTGGAACACCGGGGAGCTGTTTTTT. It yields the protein CASRWDWNTGELFF.

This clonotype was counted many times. The CDR3 DNA reads TGTGCCAGCAGCTCAACAGGGGGCAATCAGCCCCAGCATTTT. Its translation is CASSSTGGNQPQHF. The V gene is TRBV7-2, the J gene TRBJ1-5; 7 nucleotides match TRBD1. In germline, CDR1 is SGHTA, CDR2 FQGNSA. There are 14 residues in the CDR3. V lost 4 bases to trimming and J lost 2 bases; unmatched junction nucleotides: 2.

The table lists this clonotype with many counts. The chain's CDR3 is CASSLAQDWQTYTF. In DNA, the CDR3 is TGCGCCAGCAGCTTGGCCCAGGATTGGCAGACCTACACCTTC. The chain links TRBV5-1 to TRBJ1-2, with D hard to call. The CDR3 sequence is 14 residues long. Germline CDR1 is SGHRS and CDR2 is YFSETQ. V gave up 0 bases and J gave up 10 bases, with 16 bases separating them.

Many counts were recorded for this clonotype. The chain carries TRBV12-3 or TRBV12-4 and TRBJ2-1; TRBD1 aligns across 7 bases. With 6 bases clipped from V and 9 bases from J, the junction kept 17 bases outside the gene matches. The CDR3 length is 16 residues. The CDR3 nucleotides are TGTGCCAGCAGGTATAATGGACAGGTCCCGGGGAGTGAGCAGTTCTTC. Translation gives CASRYNGQVPGSEQFF.

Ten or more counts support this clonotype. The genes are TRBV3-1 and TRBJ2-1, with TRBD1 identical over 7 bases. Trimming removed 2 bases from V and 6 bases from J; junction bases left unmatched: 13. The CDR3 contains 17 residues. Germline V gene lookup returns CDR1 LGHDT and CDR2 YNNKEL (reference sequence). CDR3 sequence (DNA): TGTGCCAGCAGCCAAAACAGGAGGAAGGGGGCTCTCAATGAGCAGTTCTTC. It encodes CASSQNRRKGALNEQFF.

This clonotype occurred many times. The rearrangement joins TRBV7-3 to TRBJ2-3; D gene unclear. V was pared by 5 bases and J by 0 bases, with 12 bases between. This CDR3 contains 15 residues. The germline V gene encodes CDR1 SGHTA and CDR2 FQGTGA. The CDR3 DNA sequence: TGTGCCAGCAGCCGAACCGGCGATAGCACAGATACGCAGTATTTT. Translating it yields CASSRTGDSTDTQYF. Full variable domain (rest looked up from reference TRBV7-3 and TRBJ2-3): GAGVSQTPSNKVTEKGKYVELRCDPISGHTALYWYRQSLGQGPEFLIYFQGTGAADDSGLPNDRFFAVRPEGSVSTLKIQRTERGDSAVYLCASSRTGDSTDTQYFGPGTRLTVL.

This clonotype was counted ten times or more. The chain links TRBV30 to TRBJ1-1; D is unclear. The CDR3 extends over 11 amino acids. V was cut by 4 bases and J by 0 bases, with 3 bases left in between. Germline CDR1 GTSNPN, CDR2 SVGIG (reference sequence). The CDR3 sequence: CAWKMNTEAFF. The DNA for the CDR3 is TGTGCCTGGAAGATGAACACTGAAGCTTTCTTT.

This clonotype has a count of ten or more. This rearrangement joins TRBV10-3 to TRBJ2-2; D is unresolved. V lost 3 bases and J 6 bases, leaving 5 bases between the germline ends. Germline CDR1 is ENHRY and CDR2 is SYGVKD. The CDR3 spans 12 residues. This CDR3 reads CAISDGAGELFF. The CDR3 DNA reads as TGTGCCATCAGTGATGGGGCCGGGGAGCTGTTTTTT.

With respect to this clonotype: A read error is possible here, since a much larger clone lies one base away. DNA of the CDR3: TGTGCCAGCAGGATGGTCTATGGCTACACCTTC. Its protein is CASRMVYGYTF. The chain is built from TRBV6-5 and TRBJ1-2; D uncertain. Trimming stripped 6 bases from V and 4 bases from J, with 6 bases between. In germline, CDR1 is MNHEY, CDR2 SVGAGI. The CDR3 loop spans 11 amino acids.

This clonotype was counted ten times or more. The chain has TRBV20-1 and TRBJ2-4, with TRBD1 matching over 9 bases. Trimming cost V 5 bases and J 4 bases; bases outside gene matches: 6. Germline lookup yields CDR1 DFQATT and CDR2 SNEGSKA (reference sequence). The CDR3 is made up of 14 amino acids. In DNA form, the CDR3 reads TGCAGTGCTGGGGGAGGGACAGGGAAAAACATTCAGTACTTC. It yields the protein CSAGGGTGKNIQYF.

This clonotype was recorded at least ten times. DNA for the CDR3: TGTGCCAGCAGTTTGATGGGTAGCTGGCGGCAGTACTTC. Translation: CASSLMGSWRQYF. V and J are TRBV12-3 or TRBV12-4 and TRBJ2-7; D gene unclear. CDR3 length: 13 amino acids. V lost 3 bases and J lost 9, with 15 bases in between.

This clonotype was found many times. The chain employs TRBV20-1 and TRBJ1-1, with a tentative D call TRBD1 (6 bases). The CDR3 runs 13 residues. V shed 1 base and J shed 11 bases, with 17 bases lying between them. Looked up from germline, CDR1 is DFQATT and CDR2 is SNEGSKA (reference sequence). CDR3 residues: CSARVYGGAGAFF. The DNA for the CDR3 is TGCAGTGCTAGAGTCTACGGGGGGGCTGGGGCTTTCTTT.

DNA for the CDR3: TGCGCCAGCAGCTCGGGACTTACAACAGCCTGGGAGCTGTTTTTT. This encodes CASSSGLTTAWELFF. The V call is TRBV5-1, the J call TRBJ2-2; D possibly corresponds to TRBD2 (6 bases). V shed 3 bases and J shed 9 bases, with 18 bases lying between them. Germline V gene lookup returns CDR1 SGHRS and CDR2 YFSETQ. The CDR3 is 15 amino acids.

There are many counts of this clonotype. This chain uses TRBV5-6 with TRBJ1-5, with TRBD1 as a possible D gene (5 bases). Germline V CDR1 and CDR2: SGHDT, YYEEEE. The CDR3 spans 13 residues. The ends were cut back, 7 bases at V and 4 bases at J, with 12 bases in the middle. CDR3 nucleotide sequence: TGTGCCAGCTCCCCGGGGGGAAATCAGCCCCAGCATTTT. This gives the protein CASSPGGNQPQHF.

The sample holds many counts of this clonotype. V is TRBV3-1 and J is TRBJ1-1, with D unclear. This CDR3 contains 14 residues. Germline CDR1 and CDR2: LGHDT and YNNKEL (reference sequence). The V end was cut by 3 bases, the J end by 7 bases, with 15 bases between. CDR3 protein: CASSQRAGVLEAFF. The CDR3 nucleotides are TGTGCCAGCAGCCAGAGGGCCGGGGTCCTTGAAGCTTTCTTT.

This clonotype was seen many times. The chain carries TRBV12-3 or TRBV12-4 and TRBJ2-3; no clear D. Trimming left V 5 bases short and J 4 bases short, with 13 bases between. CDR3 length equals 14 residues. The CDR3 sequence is CASSRSGVADTQYF. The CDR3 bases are TGTGCCAGCAGTCGATCCGGCGTAGCAGATACGCAGTATTTT.

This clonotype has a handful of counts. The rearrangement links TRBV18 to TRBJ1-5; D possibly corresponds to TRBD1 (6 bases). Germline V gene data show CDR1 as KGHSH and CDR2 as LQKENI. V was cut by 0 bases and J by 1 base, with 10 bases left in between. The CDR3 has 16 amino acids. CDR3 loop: CASSPPGAQSNQPQHF. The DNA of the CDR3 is TGTGCCAGCTCACCACCGGGGGCGCAGAGCAATCAGCCCCAGCATTTT.

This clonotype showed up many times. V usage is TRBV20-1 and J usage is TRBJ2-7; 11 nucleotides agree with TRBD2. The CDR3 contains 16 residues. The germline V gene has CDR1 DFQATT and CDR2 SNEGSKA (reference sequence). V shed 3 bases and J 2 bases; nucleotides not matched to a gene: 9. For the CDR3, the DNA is TGCAGTGCTAGTTCCGCCGGGACTAGCGGAGCCTACGAGCAGTACTTC. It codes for CSASSAGTSGAYEQYF.

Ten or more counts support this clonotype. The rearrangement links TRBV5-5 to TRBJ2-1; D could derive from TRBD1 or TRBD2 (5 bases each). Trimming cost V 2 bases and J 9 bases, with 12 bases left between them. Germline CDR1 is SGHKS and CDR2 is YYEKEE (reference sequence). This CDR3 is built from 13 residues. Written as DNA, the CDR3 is TGTGCCAGCAGCTTAACGGGGCTAGGTGAGCAGTTCTTC. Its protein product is CASSLTGLGEQFF.

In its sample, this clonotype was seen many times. In nucleotides, the CDR3 is TGTGCCAGCAGCTTGGCCGGGAGGGACTACAATGAGCAGTTCTTC. It translates to CASSLAGRDYNEQFF. V is TRBV5-5 and J is TRBJ2-1; 8 nucleotides match TRBD2. Looked up from germline, CDR1 is SGHKS and CDR2 is YYEKEE (reference sequence). The CDR3 has 15 amino acids. V lost 0 bases to trimming and J lost 3 bases; unmatched junction nucleotides: 2.

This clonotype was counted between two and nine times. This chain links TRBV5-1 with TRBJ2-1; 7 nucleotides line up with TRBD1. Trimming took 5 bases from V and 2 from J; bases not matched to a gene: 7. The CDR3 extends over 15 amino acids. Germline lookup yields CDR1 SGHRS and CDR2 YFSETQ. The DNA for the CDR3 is TGCGCCAGCAGAGCAGAAGGGGGCACCTACAATGAGCAGTTCTTC. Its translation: CASRAEGGTYNEQFF. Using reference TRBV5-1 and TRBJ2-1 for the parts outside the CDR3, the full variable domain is KAGVTQTPRYLIKTRGQQVTLSCSPISGHRSVSWYQQTPGQGLQFLFEYFSETQRNKGNFPGRFSGRQFSNSRSEMNVSTLELGDSALYLCASRAEGGTYNEQFFGPGTRLTVL.

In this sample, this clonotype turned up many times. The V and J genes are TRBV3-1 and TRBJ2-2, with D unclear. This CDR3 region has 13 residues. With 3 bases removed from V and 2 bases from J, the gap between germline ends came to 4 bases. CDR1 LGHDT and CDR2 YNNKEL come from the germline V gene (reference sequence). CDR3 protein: CASSHSNTGELFF. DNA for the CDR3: TGTGCCAGCAGCCACTCAAACACCGGGGAGCTGTTTTTT.

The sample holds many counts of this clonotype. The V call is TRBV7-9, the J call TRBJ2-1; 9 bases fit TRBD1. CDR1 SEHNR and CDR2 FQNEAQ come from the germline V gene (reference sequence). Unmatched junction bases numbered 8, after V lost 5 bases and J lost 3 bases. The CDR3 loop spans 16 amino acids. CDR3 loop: CASSLLRGQGYNEQFF. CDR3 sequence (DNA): TGTGCCAGCAGCCTGCTCCGGGGACAGGGCTACAATGAGCAGTTCTTC.

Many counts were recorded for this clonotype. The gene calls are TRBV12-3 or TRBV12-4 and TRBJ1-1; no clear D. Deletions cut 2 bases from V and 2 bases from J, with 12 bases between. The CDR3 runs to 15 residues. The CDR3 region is CASSLFFRRNTEAFF. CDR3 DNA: TGTGCCAGCAGTTTATTCTTTCGCAGAAACACTGAAGCTTTCTTT.

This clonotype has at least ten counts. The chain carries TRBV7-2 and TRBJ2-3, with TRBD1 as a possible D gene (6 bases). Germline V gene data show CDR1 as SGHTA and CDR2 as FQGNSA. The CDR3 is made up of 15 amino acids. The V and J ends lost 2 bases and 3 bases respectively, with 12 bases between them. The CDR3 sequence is CASSLSSGVTDTQYF. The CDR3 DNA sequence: TGTGCCAGCAGCTTAAGTTCAGGGGTTACAGATACGCAGTATTTT.

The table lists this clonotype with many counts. CDR3 protein: CASSRKGTGGADSPLHF. The CDR3 DNA reads TGTGCCAGCAGCCGAAAAGGGACAGGGGGCGCGGATTCACCCCTCCACTTT. The chain carries TRBV6-5 and TRBJ1-6, with TRBD1 matching 12 bases. V shed 6 bases, J shed 8 bases, and the junction held 11 bases outside the gene matches. The CDR3 has 17 amino acids. Germline V gives CDR1 MNHEY, CDR2 SVGAGI.